This T cell receptor beta chain was recorded in a study of blood T cell repertoires in COVID-19. Study summary: Spain, Italy and the United States supplied samples that represented acute and convalescent COVID-19. The analysed material was cDNA or gDNA that came from T cells, B-cell-depleted T cells, or PBMCs.

V lost 5 bases to trimming and J lost 7 bases, with 14 bases between them. Germline CDR1 reads MNHEY; CDR2 reads SVGAGI. This CDR3 contains 14 residues. Original analysis: Estimation of nucleated cell counts relied on the amplification of reference gene primers. Assay: immunoSEQ multiplex PCR; the TCRdb copy retains only in-frame clones and omits some. The V and J calls and the clone size are those of that table, but D and trimming were determined from the DNA. The sample contains approximately 140,000 clones, roughly 80% of which appear only once. V is TRBV6-5 and J is TRBJ1-4, with D perhaps TRBD1 (6 bases). The sample comprised peripheral blood. This TCR derives from a man aged 70 or older with acute or convalescent COVID-19. As DNA, the CDR3 is TGTGCCAGCAGTCAAAGGGGGTGGAGTGAAAAACTGTTTTTT. Residues: CASSQRGWSEKLFF.